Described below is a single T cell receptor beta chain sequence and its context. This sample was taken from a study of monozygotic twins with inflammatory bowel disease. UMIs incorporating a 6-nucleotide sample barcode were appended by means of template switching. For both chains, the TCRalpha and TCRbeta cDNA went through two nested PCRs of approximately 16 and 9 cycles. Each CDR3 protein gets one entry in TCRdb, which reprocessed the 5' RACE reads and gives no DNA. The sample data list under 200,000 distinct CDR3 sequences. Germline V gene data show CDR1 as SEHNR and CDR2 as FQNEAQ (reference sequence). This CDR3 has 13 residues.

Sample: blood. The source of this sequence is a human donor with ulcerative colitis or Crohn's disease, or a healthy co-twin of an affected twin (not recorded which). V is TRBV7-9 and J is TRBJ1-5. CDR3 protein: CASSLVTGQPQHF. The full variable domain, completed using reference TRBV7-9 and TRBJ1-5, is DTGVSQNPRHKITKRGQNVTFRCDPISEHNRLYWYRQTLGQGPEFLTYFQNEAQLEKSRLLSDRFSAERPKGSFSTLEIQRTEQGDSAMYLCASSLVTGQPQHFGDGTRLSIL.